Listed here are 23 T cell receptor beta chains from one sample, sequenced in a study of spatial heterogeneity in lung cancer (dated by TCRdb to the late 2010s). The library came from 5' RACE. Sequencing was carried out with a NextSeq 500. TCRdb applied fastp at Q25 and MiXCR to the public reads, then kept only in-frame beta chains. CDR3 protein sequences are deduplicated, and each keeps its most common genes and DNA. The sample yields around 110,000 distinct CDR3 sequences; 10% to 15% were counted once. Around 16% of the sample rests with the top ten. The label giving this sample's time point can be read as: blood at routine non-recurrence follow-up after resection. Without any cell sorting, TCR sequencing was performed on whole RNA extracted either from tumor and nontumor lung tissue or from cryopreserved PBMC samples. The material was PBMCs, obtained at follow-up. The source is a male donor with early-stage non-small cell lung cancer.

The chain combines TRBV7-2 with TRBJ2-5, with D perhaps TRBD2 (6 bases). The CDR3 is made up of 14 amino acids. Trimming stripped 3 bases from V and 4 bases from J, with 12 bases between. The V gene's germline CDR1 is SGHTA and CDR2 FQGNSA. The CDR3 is CASSFPGTGETQYF. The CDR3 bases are TGTGCCAGCAGCTTTCCCGGGACTGGAGAGACCCAGTACTTC. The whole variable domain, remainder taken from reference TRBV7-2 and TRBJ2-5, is GAGVSQSPSNKVTEKGKDVELRCDPISGHTALYWYRQSLGQGLEFLIYFQGNSAPDKSGLPSDRFSAERTGGSVSTLTIQRTQQEDSAVYLCASSFPGTGETQYFGPGTRLLVL.

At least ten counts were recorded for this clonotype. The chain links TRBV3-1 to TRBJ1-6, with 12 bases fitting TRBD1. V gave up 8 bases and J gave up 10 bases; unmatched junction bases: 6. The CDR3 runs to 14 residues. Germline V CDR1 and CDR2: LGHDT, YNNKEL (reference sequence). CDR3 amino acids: CASAPGTGGSPLHF. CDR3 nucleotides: TGTGCCAGCGCCCCCGGGACAGGGGGCTCACCCCTCCACTTT.

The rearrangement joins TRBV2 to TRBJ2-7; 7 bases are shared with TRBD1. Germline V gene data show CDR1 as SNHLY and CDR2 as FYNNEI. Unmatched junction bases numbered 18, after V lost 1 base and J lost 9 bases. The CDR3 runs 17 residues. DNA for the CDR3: TGTGCCAGCAGTGAAGGACTGACAGGGATCACCCTAGGGAGGCAGTACTTC. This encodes CASSEGLTGITLGRQYF.

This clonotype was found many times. The CDR3 DNA sequence: TGTGCCAGCAACGGCCAGGGTGGTAATGAGCAGTTCTTC. Protein: CASNGQGGNEQFF. V gene TRBV7-9 combines with J gene TRBJ2-1; weak D call: TRBD1 (5 bases). Per germline, CDR1 SEHNR and CDR2 FQNEAQ (reference sequence). Trimming stripped 7 bases from V and 7 bases from J, with 14 bases between. The CDR3 runs 13 residues.

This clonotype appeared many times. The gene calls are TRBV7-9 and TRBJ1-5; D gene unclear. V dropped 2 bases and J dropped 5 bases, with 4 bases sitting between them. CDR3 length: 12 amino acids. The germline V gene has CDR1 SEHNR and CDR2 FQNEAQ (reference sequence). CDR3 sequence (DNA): TGTGCCAGCAGCTTACCTGATCAGCCCCAGCATTTT. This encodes CASSLPDQPQHF.

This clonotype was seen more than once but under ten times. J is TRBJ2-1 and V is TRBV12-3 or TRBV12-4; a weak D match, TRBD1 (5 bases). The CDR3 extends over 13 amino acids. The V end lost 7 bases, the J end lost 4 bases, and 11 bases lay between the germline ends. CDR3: CASIRDSYNEQFF. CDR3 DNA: TGTGCCAGCATTCGCGACAGTTACAATGAGCAGTTCTTC.

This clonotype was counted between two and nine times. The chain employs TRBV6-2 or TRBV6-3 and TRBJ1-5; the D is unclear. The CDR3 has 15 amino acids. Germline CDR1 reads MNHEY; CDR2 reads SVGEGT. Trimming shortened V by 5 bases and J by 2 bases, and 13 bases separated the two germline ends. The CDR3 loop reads CASSQGRFGNQPQHF. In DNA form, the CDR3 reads TGTGCCAGCAGTCAAGGACGGTTCGGCAATCAGCCCCAGCATTTT.

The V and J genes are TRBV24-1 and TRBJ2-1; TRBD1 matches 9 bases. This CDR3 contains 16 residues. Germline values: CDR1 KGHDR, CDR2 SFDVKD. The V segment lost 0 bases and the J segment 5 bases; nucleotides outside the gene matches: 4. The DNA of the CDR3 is TGTGCCACCAGTGATTTGGGACAGGGGACCAACAATGAGCAGTTCTTC. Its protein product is CATSDLGQGTNNEQFF.

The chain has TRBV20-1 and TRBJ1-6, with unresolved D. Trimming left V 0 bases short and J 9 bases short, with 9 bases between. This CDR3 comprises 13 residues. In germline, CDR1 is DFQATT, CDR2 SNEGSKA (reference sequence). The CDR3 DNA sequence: TGCAGTGCTAGAGACGGGCCTTCTTCACCCCTCCACTTT. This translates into CSARDGPSSPLHF.

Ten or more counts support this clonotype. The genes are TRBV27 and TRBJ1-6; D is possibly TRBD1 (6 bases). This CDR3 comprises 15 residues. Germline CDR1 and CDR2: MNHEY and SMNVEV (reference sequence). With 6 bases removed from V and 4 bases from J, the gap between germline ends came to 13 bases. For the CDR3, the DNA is TGTGCCAGCAGGACGACAGGCGCATATAATTCACCCCTCCACTTT. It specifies CASRTTGAYNSPLHF.

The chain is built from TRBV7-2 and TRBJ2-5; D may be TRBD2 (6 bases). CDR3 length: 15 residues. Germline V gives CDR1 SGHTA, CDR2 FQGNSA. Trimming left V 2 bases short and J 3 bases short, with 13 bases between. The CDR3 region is CASSLLGLAKETQYF. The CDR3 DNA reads TGTGCCAGCAGCTTATTAGGCCTAGCGAAAGAGACCCAGTACTTC.

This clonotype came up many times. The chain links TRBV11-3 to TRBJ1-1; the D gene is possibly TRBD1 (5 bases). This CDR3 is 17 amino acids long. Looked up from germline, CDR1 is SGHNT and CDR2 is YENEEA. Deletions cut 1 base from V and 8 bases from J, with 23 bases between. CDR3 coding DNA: TGTGCCAGCAGCTTAGTGGGTTACCGGACGGGACGTCGGGAAGCTTTCTTT. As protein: CASSLVGYRTGRREAFF. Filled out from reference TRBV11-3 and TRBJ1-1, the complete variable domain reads EAGVVQSPRYKIIEKKQPVAFWCNPISGHNTLYWYLQNLGQGPELLIRYENEEAVDDSQLPKDRFSAERLKGVDSTLKIQPAELGDSAVYLCASSLVGYRTGRREAFFGQGTRLTVV.

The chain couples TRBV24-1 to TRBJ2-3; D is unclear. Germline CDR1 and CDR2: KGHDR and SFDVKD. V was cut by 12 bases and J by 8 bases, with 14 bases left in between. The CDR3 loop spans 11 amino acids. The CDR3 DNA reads TGTGCCTCCGAGTTTCTTGGTACGCAGTATTTT. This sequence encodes CASEFLGTQYF.

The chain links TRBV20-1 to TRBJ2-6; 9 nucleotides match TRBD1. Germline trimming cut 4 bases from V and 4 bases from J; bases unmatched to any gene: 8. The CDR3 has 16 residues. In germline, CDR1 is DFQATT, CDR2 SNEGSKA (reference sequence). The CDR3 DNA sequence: TGCAGTGCTATCGGGGACAGGGTCGCAGGGGCCAACGTCCTGACTTTC. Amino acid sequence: CSAIGDRVAGANVLTF.

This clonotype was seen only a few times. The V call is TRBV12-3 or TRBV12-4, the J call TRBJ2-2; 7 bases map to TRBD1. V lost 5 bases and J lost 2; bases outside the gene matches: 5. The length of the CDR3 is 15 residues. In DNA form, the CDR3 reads TGTGCCAGCAGTCGCCGACAGGGAAACACCGGGGAGCTGTTTTTT. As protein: CASSRRQGNTGELFF.

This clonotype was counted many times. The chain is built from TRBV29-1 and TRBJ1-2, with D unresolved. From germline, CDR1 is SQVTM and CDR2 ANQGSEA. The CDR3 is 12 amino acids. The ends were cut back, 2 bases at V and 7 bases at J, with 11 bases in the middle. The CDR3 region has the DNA TGCAGCGTTGAACAGCAGTTGGGTGGCTACACCTTC. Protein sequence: CSVEQQLGGYTF.

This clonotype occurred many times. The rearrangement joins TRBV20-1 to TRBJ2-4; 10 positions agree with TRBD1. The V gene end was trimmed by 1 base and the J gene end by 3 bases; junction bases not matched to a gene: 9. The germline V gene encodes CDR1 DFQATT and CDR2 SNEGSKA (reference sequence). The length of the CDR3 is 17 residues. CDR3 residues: CSARGKTGGIVKNIQYF. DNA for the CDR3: TGCAGTGCTAGAGGGAAGACAGGGGGCATCGTCAAAAACATTCAGTACTTC.

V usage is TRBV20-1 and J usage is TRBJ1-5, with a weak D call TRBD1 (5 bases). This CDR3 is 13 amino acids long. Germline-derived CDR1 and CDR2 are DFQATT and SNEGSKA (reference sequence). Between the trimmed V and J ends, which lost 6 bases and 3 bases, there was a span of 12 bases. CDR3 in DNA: TGCAGTGCCCCTAAGGGGACCAATCAGCCCCAGCATTTT. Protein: CSAPKGTNQPQHF.

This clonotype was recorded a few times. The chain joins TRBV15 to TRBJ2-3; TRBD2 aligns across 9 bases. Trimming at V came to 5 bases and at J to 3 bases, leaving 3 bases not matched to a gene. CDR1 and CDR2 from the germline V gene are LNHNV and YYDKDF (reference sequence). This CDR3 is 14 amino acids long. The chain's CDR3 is CATSWRGGTDTQYF. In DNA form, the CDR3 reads TGTGCCACCAGCTGGCGGGGGGGTACAGATACGCAGTATTTT. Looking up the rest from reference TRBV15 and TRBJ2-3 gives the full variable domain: DAMVIQNPRYQVTQFGKPVTLSCSQTLNHNVMYWYQQKSSQAPKLLFHYYDKDFNNEADTPDNFQSRRPNTSFCFLDIRSPGLGDTAMYLCATSWRGGTDTQYFGPGTRLTVL.

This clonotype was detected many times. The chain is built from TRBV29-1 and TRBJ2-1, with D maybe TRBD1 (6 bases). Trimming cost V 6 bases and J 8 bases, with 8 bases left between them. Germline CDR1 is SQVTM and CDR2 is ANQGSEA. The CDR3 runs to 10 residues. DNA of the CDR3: TGCAGCGTCAACAGGGATGAGCAGTTCTTC. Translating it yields CSVNRDEQFF.

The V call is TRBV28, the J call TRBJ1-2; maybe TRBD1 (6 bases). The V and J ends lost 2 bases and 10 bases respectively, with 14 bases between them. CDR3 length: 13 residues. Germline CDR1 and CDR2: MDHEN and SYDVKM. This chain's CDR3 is CASSLGDRPTYTF. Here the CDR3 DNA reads TGTGCCAGCAGTTTAGGTGACAGGCCTACCTACACCTTC.

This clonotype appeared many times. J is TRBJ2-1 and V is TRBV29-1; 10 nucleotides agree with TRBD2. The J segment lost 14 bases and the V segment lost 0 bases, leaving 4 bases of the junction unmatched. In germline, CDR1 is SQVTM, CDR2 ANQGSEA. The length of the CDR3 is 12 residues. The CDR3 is CSVEEPGLAKFF. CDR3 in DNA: TGCAGCGTTGAAGAACCGGGACTAGCGAAGTTCTTC.

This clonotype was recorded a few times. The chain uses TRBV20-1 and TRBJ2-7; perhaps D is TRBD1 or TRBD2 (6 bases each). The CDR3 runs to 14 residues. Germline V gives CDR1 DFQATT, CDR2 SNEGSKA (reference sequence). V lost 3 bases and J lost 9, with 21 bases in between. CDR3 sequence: CSASVVGASAVQYF. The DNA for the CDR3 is TGCAGTGCTAGTGTTGTGGGGGCTAGCGCGGTGCAGTACTTC.